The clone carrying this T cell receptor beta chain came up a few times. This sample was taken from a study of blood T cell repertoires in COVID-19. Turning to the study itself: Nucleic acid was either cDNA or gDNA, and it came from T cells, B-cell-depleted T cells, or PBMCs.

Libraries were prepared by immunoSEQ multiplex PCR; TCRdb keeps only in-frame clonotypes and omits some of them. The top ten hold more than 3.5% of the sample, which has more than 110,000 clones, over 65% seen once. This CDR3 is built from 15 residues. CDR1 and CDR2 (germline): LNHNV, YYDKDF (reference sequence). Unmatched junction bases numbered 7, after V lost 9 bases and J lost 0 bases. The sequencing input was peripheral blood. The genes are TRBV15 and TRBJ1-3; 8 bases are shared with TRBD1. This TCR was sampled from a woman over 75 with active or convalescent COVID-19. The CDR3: CATARDRRSGNTIYF. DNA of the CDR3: TGTGCCACAGCCCGGGACAGGCGCTCTGGAAACACCATATATTTT.